This T cell receptor beta chain was obtained from a study of control samples from healthy donors and cancer patients. Sequenced by immunoSEQ multiplex PCR; TCRdb stores in-frame clones only, minus some. The sample lists around 89,000 clones, roughly four fifths seen once, with around 9.1% in the top ten. Germline V gene data show CDR1 as KGHSH and CDR2 as LQKENI. Trimming took off 2 bases at V and 8 bases at J, with 8 bases between the two ends. The CDR3 runs to 12 residues. This clone was picked up a small number of times. The sequencing sample was made of blood. This sequence was found in an older woman in good health. The rearrangement joins TRBV18 to TRBJ2-3, with a weak D call TRBD2 (5 bases). CDR3: CASSPEGSTQYF. CDR3 nucleotide sequence: TGTGCCAGCTCACCAGAAGGGAGTACGCAGTATTTT.